These T cell receptor beta chains were read from a single sample in a study of cytomegalovirus exposure and HLA in healthy donors. TCRdb's table, derived via immunoSEQ multiplex PCR, lists solely in-frame clones and lacks some. The table has more than 150,000 clones, about 79% seen once. The sequencing sample was made of PBMCs. The receptors derive from a girl aged 2 to 10 in good health and CMV-seropositive. The CDR3 runs from the conserved cysteine through the conserved F or W. The order of the fields is D gene, clone size, V gene, J gene, CDR3 length, CDR3 DNA, CDR3 protein. D genes are given only for firm matches. A row's size may be missing; if present it is once, few, many or a size class.

>TRBD1|-|TRBV5-4|TRBJ2-3|14
TGTGCCAGCAGCATGCAGGGGGCAGATGACACGCAGTATTTT
CASSMQGADDTQYF
>TRBD2|once|TRBV2|TRBJ2-7|14
TGTGCCAGCAGTGGGACTAGCGGCTCCTACGAGCAGTACTTC
CASSGTSGSYEQYF
>TRBD1|-|TRBV11-2|TRBJ1-1|15
TGTGCCAGCAGCGGGCACAGGGGACGTAACACTGAAGCTTTCTTT
CASSGHRGRNTEAFF
>TRBD1|-|TRBV2|TRBJ1-1|12
TGTGCCAGCAAAGAGACAGGGCGGGGAGCTTTCTTT
CASKETGRGAFF
>-|-|TRBV11-2|TRBJ1-3|16
TGTGCCAGCAGCTCCCTGGGGCGGAGCTCTGGAAACACCATATATTTT
CASSSLGRSSGNTIYF
>TRBD1|-|TRBV5-1|TRBJ1-1|14
TGCGCCAGCAGCTCGGTCCAGGGGGCGACTGAAGCTTTCTTT
CASSSVQGATEAFF
>-|-|TRBV30|TRBJ1-1|14
TGTGCCTGGATCTCCCTAGGGGGTACTACTGAAGCTTTCTTT
CAWISLGGTTEAFF
>-|-|TRBV27|TRBJ2-2|15
TGTGCCACCCACGATCTAGGCCAGAACACCGGGGAGCTGTTTTTT
CATHDLGQNTGELFF
>-|-|TRBV2|TRBJ2-5|12
TGTGCCAGCACCCGGGGTGGAGAGACCCAGTACTTC
CASTRGGETQYF
>-|-|TRBV6-5|TRBJ2-3|14
TGTGCCACTCGGGGAAGGGGGAATACAGATACGCAGTATTTT
CATRGRGNTDTQYF
>TRBD1|-|TRBV7-3|TRBJ2-1|15
TGTGCCAGCAGCCGCCCCGGGACAGGGGGTAATGAGCAGTTCTTC
CASSRPGTGGNEQFF
>TRBD1|-|TRBV6-6|TRBJ1-6|15
TGTGCCAGCAGAGAACCTGGACAGGGCATGGCACCCCTCCACTTT
CASREPGQGMAPLHF
>-|-|TRBV7-3|TRBJ1-2|15
TGTGCCAGCAGCCCCGGGCCTGCGGGGATCTATGGCTACCCCTTC
CASSPGPAGIYGYPF
>TRBD1|once|TRBV6-4|TRBJ1-1|12
TGTGCCACCAAAGACAGGGATACTGAAGCTTTCTTT
CATKDRDTEAFF
>-|-|TRBV18|TRBJ1-5|17
TGTGCCAGCTCACCGGTTGCGGGGGAAGGGAGCAATCAGCCCCAGCATTTT
CASSPVAGEGSNQPQHF
>-|once|TRBV4-2|TRBJ1-2|15
TGTGCCAGCAGCCAAGGAGGTCTTGGCGGCGATGGCTACACCTTC
CASSQGGLGGDGYTF
>TRBD1|-|TRBV15|TRBJ1-2|14
TGTGCCACCAGCACAGGGGGTTCTCCCTGTGGCTACACCTTC
CATSTGGSPCGYTF
>TRBD2|-|TRBV5-1|TRBJ2-4|17
TGCGCCAGCAGCTTGGACCGGGAGGTACTAGCCAAAAACATTCAGTACTTC
CASSLDREVLAKNIQYF
>TRBD1|few|TRBV4-1|TRBJ2-1|16
TGCGCCAGCAGCCCAACCGGGACAGGGGCGAACAATGAGCAGTTCTTC
CASSPTGTGANNEQFF
>-|-|TRBV27|TRBJ1-5|16
TGTGCCAGCAGTCTTTCCCGTGGGGAGACGTATCAGCCCCAGCATTTT
CASSLSRGETYQPQHF
>-|-|TRBV4-2|TRBJ2-5|14
TGTGCCAGCAGCTCCACGTACCTTCGGGAGACCCAGTACTTC
CASSSTYLRETQYF
>-|-|TRBV4-1|TRBJ2-3|14
TGCGCCAGCAGCCAAGACAGGGTCACAGATACGCAGTATTTT
CASSQDRVTDTQYF
>-|-|TRBV6-5|TRBJ2-7|13
TGTGCCGGTCGGAGGGGGCTGACCTACGAGCAGTACTTC
CAGRRGLTYEQYF
>TRBD1|-|TRBV30|TRBJ1-6|13
TGTGCCTGGACAGGGGGGTTGAATTCACCCCTCCACTTT
CAWTGGLNSPLHF
>-|-|TRBV5-4|TRBJ2-1|16
TGTGCCAGCAGCTCCCCGGGGGAGCTCGGCTACAATGAGCAGTTCTTC
CASSSPGELGYNEQFF
>TRBD1|-|TRBV11-2|TRBJ1-2|19
TGTGCCAGCAGCCTTGATACCTTTAGGGACAGGGAAGCCAACTATGGCTACACCTTC
CASSLDTFRDREANYGYTF
>-|-|TRBV27|TRBJ2-7|13
TGTGCCAGCAGTTCATTCGGAGGCTACGAGCAGTACTTC
CASSSFGGYEQYF
>TRBD1|-|TRBV28|TRBJ1-1|16
TGTGCCAGCAGTTTAGCGGGACAGAGAATGAACACTGAAGCTTTCTTT
CASSLAGQRMNTEAFF
>TRBD2|once|TRBV19|TRBJ2-5|16
TGTGCCAGTAGTATTAACCTAGCGGGGTACCAAGAGACCCAGTACTTC
CASSINLAGYQETQYF
>-|-|TRBV28|TRBJ1-1|15
TGTGCCAGCAGCGAACAACTCCAGGAGAACACTGAAGCTTTCTTT
CASSEQLQENTEAFF
>-|-|TRBV11-2|TRBJ1-5|17
TGTGCCAGCAGCTTAAAGGGGAGGGATCCCGGCAATCAGCCCCAGCATTTT
CASSLKGRDPGNQPQHF
>TRBD1|once|TRBV5-1|TRBJ2-7|14
TGCGCCAGCAGCCAGGGACAGGGGCCCTACGAGCAGTACTTC
CASSQGQGPYEQYF
>-|few|TRBV5-8|TRBJ2-7|13
TGTGCCAGCAGCTTGGCAGGGGTCCACGAGCAGTACTTC
CASSLAGVHEQYF
>-|-|TRBV5-4|TRBJ2-3|14
TGTGCCAGCAGCTTGTGGCAGGGCACAGATACGCAGTATTTT
CASSLWQGTDTQYF
>-|-|TRBV9|TRBJ2-3|15
TGTGCCAGCAGCGTACCAGCGGCGACGTCAGATACGCAGTATTTT
CASSVPAATSDTQYF
>-|-|TRBV30|TRBJ1-5|15
TGTGCCTGGAGTGTAGGCCCGACAGTTAATCAGCCCCAGCATTTT
CAWSVGPTVNQPQHF
>-|few|TRBV9|TRBJ1-4|14
TGTGCCAGCAGCGTGAGGACATCGGCCGGAAAACTGTTTTTT
CASSVRTSAGKLFF
>TRBD2|-|TRBV5-1|TRBJ2-1|17
TGCGCCAGCAGCAAGGGGACTAGCGGGGCCTCCTACAATGAGCAGTTCTTC
CASSKGTSGASYNEQFF
>TRBD1|-|TRBV19|TRBJ2-7|15
TGTGCCAGTAGTAACCGGGACAGGGTAACCTACGAGCAGTACTTC
CASSNRDRVTYEQYF